These T cell receptor beta chains were read from a single sample in a study of cytomegalovirus exposure and HLA in healthy donors. Only in-frame clones appear in the TCRdb table, and some are missing; sequencing was by immunoSEQ multiplex PCR. The data show 85,000 to 100,000 clones, more than 75% seen once. The sample taken for sequencing was PBMCs. The receptors originated from a woman aged 40 to 55 in good health and CMV-seronegative. CDR3s include the opening cysteine and the closing phenylalanine or tryptophan. The D gene is left open where the match is weak. The size entry is marked missing in some rows and otherwise reads once, few, many or a size class.

J gene,clone size,CDR3 length,V gene,D gene,CDR3 DNA,CDR3 protein
TRBJ1-6,NA,17,TRBV18,NA,TGTGCCAGCTCACCACCAATTACGGGATACTATAATTCACCCCTCCACTTT,CASSPPITGYYNSPLHF
TRBJ1-2,few,12,TRBV4-2,NA,TGTGCCAGCAGCCAACGGGGGTTCGGCTACACCTTC,CASSQRGFGYTF
TRBJ1-1,NA,14,TRBV6-6,NA,TGTGCCAGCAGTTACTCGATCTCGGGGGCTGAAGCTTTCTTT,CASSYSISGAEAFF
TRBJ1-1,NA,13,TRBV6-5,TRBD1,TGTGCCAGCAGACAGGGTCAGGGGGCTGAAGCTTTCTTT,CASRQGQGAEAFF
TRBJ1-3,NA,16,TRBV6-5,NA,TGTGCCAGCAGTTACTCGGCGGGTAGAGGTGGAAACACCATATATTTT,CASSYSAGRGGNTIYF
TRBJ1-6,NA,15,TRBV4-1,NA,TGCGCCAGCAGCCAAGAGCCAGGGAGGAGTTCACCCCTCAACTTT,CASSQEPGRSSPLNF
TRBJ2-5,NA,14,TRBV7-7,NA,TGTGCTAGCAGCTTAGGGTCAGGGGCAGAGACCCAGTACTTC,CASSLGSGAETQYF
TRBJ2-1,NA,17,TRBV5-1,TRBD2,TGCGCCAGCAGCTTGGAACCTAGCGGGGGCCCATACAATGAGCAGTTCTTC,CASSLEPSGGPYNEQFF
TRBJ1-1,few,14,TRBV6-5,NA,TGTGCCAGCAATGGTAAAGGGGTGAACACTGAAGCCTTCTTT,CASNGKGVNTEAFF
TRBJ1-3,NA,14,TRBV7-3,NA,TGTGCCAGCAGCTTAGCAGGGCCTGGAAACACCATATATTTT,CASSLAGPGNTIYF
TRBJ2-7,NA,15,TRBV19,TRBD1,TGTGCCAGTAGTGGATCGGGACAGGGGACCTACGAGCAGTACTTC,CASSGSGQGTYEQYF
TRBJ1-6,NA,15,TRBV6-6,TRBD1,TGTGCCAGCACTGGGGCGGGACAGGGTAGTTCACCCCTCCACTTT,CASTGAGQGSSPLHF